Listed below are T cell receptor beta chains from one sample, sequenced in a study of blood T cell repertoires in COVID-19. Measured with immunoSEQ multiplex PCR; TCRdb has only the in-frame clones, and not every one. The sample records roughly 260,000 clones, 80% to 95% being singletons. Sequencing used peripheral blood. Receptors originate from a young adult with COVID-19, enrolled during active disease. The CDR3 runs from the conserved cysteine through the conserved F or W. D genes are given only for firm matches. Clone size is stated in some rows and not others, as once, few, many or a class when expanded.

NA	NA	TRBV2	TRBJ2-2	TGTGCCAGCAGGGCACCCGGGGAGCTGTTTTTT	CASRAPGELFF
NA	NA	TRBV10-2	TRBJ1-2	TGCGCCAGCCGCGGGGGGGCTAACTATGGCTACACCTTC	CASRGGANYGYTF
TRBD1	NA	TRBV6-5	TRBJ1-1	TGTGCCAGCAGTTATTACAGGGGCGAGAACACTGAAGCTTTCTTT	CASSYYRGENTEAFF
NA	NA	TRBV5-3	TRBJ2-2	TGTGCCAGAAGCAAGACTGCTTGGACCGGGGAGCTGTTTTTT	CARSKTAWTGELFF
TRBD1	NA	TRBV4-2	TRBJ1-2	TGTGCCAGCAGCCCGTCGACAGGGGGCAATGTCTATGGCTACACCTTC	CASSPSTGGNVYGYTF
NA	NA	TRBV30	TRBJ2-3	TGTGCCTGGAGCCCCAACAGGGGACTCACAGATACGCAGTATTTT	CAWSPNRGLTDTQYF
NA	few	TRBV28	TRBJ1-2	TGTGCCAGCAGTTTATTTTTGAGCGACTATGGCTACACCTTC	CASSLFLSDYGYTF
NA	NA	TRBV7-9	TRBJ2-3	TGTGCCAGCACCTCGGGAGATACGCAGTATTTT	CASTSGDTQYF
NA	NA	TRBV6-6	TRBJ1-5	TGTGCCAGCAGTTACCCCGAGACGGGTAGCAATCAGCCCCAGCATTTT	CASSYPETGSNQPQHF
TRBD1	NA	TRBV27	TRBJ1-2	TGTGCCAGCAGTATCGGACAGGGGGCGTTCTATGGCTACACCTTC	CASSIGQGAFYGYTF
NA	NA	TRBV27	TRBJ1-1	TGTGCCAGCAGACCGAACACCCAGGGGAACACTGAAGCTTTCTTT	CASRPNTQGNTEAFF
NA	NA	TRBV15	TRBJ2-5	TGTGCCACCAGAGACAATCAAGAGACCCAGTACTTC	CATRDNQETQYF
TRBD2	NA	TRBV19	TRBJ2-1	TGTGCCAGTAGTATAGATCTTAGCGGGGGCCTCAATGAGCAGTTCTTC	CASSIDLSGGLNEQFF
NA	NA	TRBV6-5	TRBJ1-1	TGTGCCAGCTACGAACAGGGAGGGGACACTGAAGCTTTCTTT	CASYEQGGDTEAFF
TRBD2	NA	TRBV12-3/TRBV12-4	TRBJ2-1	TGTGCCAGCAGCCCTAGCGGGAGGGAGCAGTTCTTC	CASSPSGREQFF
TRBD2	once	TRBV4-2	TRBJ2-2	TGTGCCAGCAGCCAAGTAGGGGGACTAGCGGGAGTGTCCGGGGAGCTGTTTTTT	CASSQVGGLAGVSGELFF
TRBD2	NA	TRBV12-3/TRBV12-4	TRBJ2-2	TGTGCCAGCTGGGGGGGCGGGGAGCTGTTTTTT	CASWGGGELFF
NA	NA	TRBV14	TRBJ2-7	TGTGCCAGCAGCCAAACACTGACAGTAAATTTCTACGAGCAGTACTTC	CASSQTLTVNFYEQYF
NA	NA	TRBV20-1	TRBJ2-3	TGCAGTGCTAGTCCCCCGGCAGATACGCAGTATTTT	CSASPPADTQYF
TRBD1	once	TRBV10-3	TRBJ2-3	TGTGCCATCAGTGAGTCGGGACAGGGACGAAGCACAGATACGCAGTATTTT	CAISESGQGRSTDTQYF
NA	few	TRBV7-2	TRBJ2-7	TGTGCCAGCAGCTCCACCGGGGGTAGCAGGTCCTACGAGCAGTACTTC	CASSSTGGSRSYEQYF
TRBD2	NA	TRBV7-2	TRBJ2-1	TGTGCCAGCATAACGACTAGCGGGTCATACAATGAGCAGTTCTTC	CASITTSGSYNEQFF
TRBD2	NA	TRBV19	TRBJ2-3	TGTGCCAGTAGGATGACTAGCGGGAGCCAAATAGATACGCAGTATTTT	CASRMTSGSQIDTQYF
NA	NA	TRBV7-9	TRBJ2-5	TGTGCCAGCAGCTTAGTAGTTGTGCGGGGGCCCGAGACCCAGTACTTC	CASSLVVVRGPETQYF
NA	NA	TRBV19	TRBJ2-5	TGTGCCAGTAGTGCGGGGATATTGCAAGAGACCCAGTACTTC	CASSAGILQETQYF
TRBD2	NA	TRBV2	TRBJ2-7	TGTGCCAGCAAAAGGACTAGAGGCCCCTACGAGCAGTACTTC	CASKRTRGPYEQYF
TRBD2	NA	TRBV3-1/TRBV3-2	TRBJ2-7	TGTGCCAGCAGCCGGACTAGCGGGAGAGCTGAGGACTACGAGCAGTACTTC	CASSRTSGRAEDYEQYF
NA	NA	TRBV7-2	TRBJ1-2	TGTGCCAGCAGCTTAGGAGGTGCGGCAGGGCACTATGGCTACACCTTC	CASSLGGAAGHYGYTF
NA	once	TRBV28	TRBJ2-1	TGTGCCAGCAGTTCGTCCGCCACAGGCGCCAATGAGCAGTTCTTC	CASSSSATGANEQFF
NA	NA	TRBV7-9	TRBJ2-5	TGTGCCAGCAGCTTAGATGGGGGGAGGCAAGAGACCCAGTACTTC	CASSLDGGRQETQYF
NA	NA	TRBV27	TRBJ1-2	TGTGCCAGCAGTATGCAGAGCGGCTATGGCTACACCTTC	CASSMQSGYGYTF
NA	NA	TRBV7-8	TRBJ2-3	TGTGCCAGCAGCCCTAAGCGGGCGCCGAGCACAGATACGCAGTATTTT	CASSPKRAPSTDTQYF
TRBD1	many	TRBV5-1	TRBJ2-2	TGCGCCAGCAGCCTGGGACAGGGGCGCGTCGGGGAGCTGTTTTTT	CASSLGQGRVGELFF
TRBD1	once	TRBV28	TRBJ2-1	TGTGCCAGCATCCCCTTACAGGGGTTCTTCTACAATGAGCAGTTCTTC	CASIPLQGFFYNEQFF
NA	NA	TRBV19	TRBJ1-5	TGTGCCAGTAGTGAGTGGGGCGGGGGTCCTCAGCCCCAGCATTTT	CASSEWGGGPQPQHF
NA	NA	TRBV6-5	TRBJ1-5	TGTGCCAGCAGCCTCCCGGGCCAGAGGGCCCAGCATTTT	CASSLPGQRAQHF
TRBD1	NA	TRBV6-2/TRBV6-3	TRBJ2-7	TGTGCCAGCAGCCCTTCACCTGACAGGGACATTTCCTACGAGCAGTACTTC	CASSPSPDRDISYEQYF
TRBD1	NA	TRBV5-6	TRBJ2-6	TGTGCCAGCAGCACTGTCGGGACAGGGTATGGGGCCAACGTCCTGACTTTC	CASSTVGTGYGANVLTF
TRBD2	NA	TRBV19	TRBJ2-1	TGTGCCAGTAGTCACCTAGCGGGAGGGAGCAATGAGCAGTTCTTC	CASSHLAGGSNEQFF
TRBD2	NA	TRBV7-2	TRBJ2-2	TGTGCCAGCAGCTTAGCTCAAGGACTAGCGGGACCATCGAACACCGGGGAGCTGTTTTTT	CASSLAQGLAGPSNTGELFF
NA	NA	TRBV2	TRBJ1-4	TGTGCCAGCGGAGGGCAGCCTCCAACTAATGAAAAACTGTTTTTT	CASGGQPPTNEKLFF
TRBD2	NA	TRBV28	TRBJ2-7	TGTGCCAGCAGGACGACGGGAGGCTACGAGCAGTACTTC	CASRTTGGYEQYF
NA	NA	TRBV6-2/TRBV6-3	TRBJ1-1	TGTGCCAGCAGTACTCCCCACACGGGGAACACTGAAGCTTTCTTT	CASSTPHTGNTEAFF
NA	NA	TRBV5-1	TRBJ1-2	TGCGCCAGCAGCTTGGCGGATACAGCCTATGGCTACACCTTC	CASSLADTAYGYTF
TRBD1	NA	TRBV28	TRBJ2-5	TGTGCCAGCAGTGAGCTGACAGGGGGCGGGGGGCAAGAGACCCAGTACTTC	CASSELTGGGGQETQYF
NA	once	TRBV27	TRBJ2-1	TGTGCCAGCAGAGTGGGGGGAACCTACAATGAGCAGTTCTTC	CASRVGGTYNEQFF
NA	NA	TRBV7-9	TRBJ2-2	TGTGCCAGCAGCTCCGGGGAAAGAGCCGGGGAGCTGTTTTTT	CASSSGERAGELFF
NA	NA	TRBV18	TRBJ2-3	TGTGCCAGCTCACCCTTCGGAGGGAGTAGAGATACGCAGTATTTT	CASSPFGGSRDTQYF
NA	NA	TRBV6-5	TRBJ2-7	TGTGCCAGCAGTTACTCAGGGACTTTGGCCTACGAGCAGTACTTC	CASSYSGTLAYEQYF
NA	NA	TRBV2	TRBJ1-6	TGTGCCAGCAGGGAGCAAGGGGGGGTGAATTCACCCCTCCACTTT	CASREQGGVNSPLHF
NA	NA	TRBV9	TRBJ1-1	TGTGCCAGCAGCGTAGGTTCAGGGATGAACACTGAAGCTTTCTTT	CASSVGSGMNTEAFF
NA	NA	TRBV19	TRBJ2-1	TGTGCCAGCCAAAGCGTTTACAATGAGCAGTTCTTC	CASQSVYNEQFF
NA	NA	TRBV6-4	TRBJ1-4	TGTGCCAGCAGTGACAAGGCTCAGGGGTTCAATGAAAAACTGTTTTTT	CASSDKAQGFNEKLFF
TRBD1	NA	TRBV28	TRBJ2-7	TGTGCCAGCAGTTCTCGGACAGGCTTCTACGAGCAGTACTTC	CASSSRTGFYEQYF
NA	NA	TRBV10-3	TRBJ2-6	TGTGCCATCAGTGGTGGGGAGGTGGGGTCTGGGGCCAACGTCCTGACTTTC	CAISGGEVGSGANVLTF